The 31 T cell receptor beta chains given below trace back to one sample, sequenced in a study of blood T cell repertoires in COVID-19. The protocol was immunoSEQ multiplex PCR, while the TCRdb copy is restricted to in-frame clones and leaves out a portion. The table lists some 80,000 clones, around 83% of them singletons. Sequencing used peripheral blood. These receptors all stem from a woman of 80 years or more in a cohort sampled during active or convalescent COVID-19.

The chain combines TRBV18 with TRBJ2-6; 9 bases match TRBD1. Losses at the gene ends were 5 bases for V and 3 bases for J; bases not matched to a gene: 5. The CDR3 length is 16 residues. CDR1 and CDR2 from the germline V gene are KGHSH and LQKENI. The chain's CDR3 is CASSEQGARGANVLTF. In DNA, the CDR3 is TGTGCCAGCTCAGAACAGGGGGCGCGTGGGGCCAACGTCCTGACTTTC.

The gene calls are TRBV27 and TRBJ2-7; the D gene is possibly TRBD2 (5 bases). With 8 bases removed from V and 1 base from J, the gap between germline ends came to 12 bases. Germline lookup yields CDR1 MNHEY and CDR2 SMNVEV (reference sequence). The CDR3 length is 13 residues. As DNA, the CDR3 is TGTGCCAGCCGGGCCACGGGGTCCTACGAGCAGTACTTC. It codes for CASRATGSYEQYF.

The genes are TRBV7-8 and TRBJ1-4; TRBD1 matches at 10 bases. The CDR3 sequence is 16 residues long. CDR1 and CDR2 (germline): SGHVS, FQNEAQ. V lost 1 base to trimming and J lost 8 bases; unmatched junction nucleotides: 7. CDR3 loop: CASSLVGRDRGEKLFF. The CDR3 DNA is TGTGCCAGCAGCTTAGTTGGCCGGGACAGGGGCGAAAAACTGTTTTTT.

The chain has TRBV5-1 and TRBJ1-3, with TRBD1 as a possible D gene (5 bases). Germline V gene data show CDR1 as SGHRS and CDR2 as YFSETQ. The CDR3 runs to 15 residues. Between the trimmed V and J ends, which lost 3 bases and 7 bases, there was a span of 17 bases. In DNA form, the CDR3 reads TGCGCCAGCAGCTCCTCCCCCATTCCAGGGAACACCATATATTTT. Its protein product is CASSSSPIPGNTIYF. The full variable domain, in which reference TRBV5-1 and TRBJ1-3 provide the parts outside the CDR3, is KAGVTQTPRYLIKTRGQQVTLSCSPISGHRSVSWYQQTPGQGLQFLFEYFSETQRNKGNFPGRFSGRQFSNSRSEMNVSTLELGDSALYLCASSSSPIPGNTIYFGEGSWLTVV.

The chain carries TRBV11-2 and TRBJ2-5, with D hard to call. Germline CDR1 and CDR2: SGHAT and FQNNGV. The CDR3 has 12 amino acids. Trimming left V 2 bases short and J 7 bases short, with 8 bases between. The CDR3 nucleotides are TGTGCCAGCAGCTTAACAGACGGGACCCAGTACTTC. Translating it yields CASSLTDGTQYF.

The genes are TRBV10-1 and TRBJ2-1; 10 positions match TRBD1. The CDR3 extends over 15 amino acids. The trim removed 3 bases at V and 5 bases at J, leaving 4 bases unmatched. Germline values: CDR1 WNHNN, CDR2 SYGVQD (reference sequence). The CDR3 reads CASSDWTGGDNEQFF. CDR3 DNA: TGCGCCAGCAGTGACTGGACAGGGGGAGACAATGAGCAGTTCTTC.

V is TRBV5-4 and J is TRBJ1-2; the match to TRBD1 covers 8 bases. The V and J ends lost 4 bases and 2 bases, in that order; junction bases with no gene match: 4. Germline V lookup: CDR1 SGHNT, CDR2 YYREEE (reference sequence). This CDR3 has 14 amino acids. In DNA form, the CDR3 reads TGTGCCAGCAGCCCGGGACAGGAAAACTATGGCTACACCTTC. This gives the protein CASSPGQENYGYTF.

CDR3 bases: TGTGCCAGCAGCACCGGAGGCAGGGGCCGATATGGCTACACCTTC. It specifies CASSTGGRGRYGYTF. The chain carries TRBV5-8 and TRBJ1-2, with D possibly matching TRBD1 (6 bases). From germline, CDR1 is SGHTS and CDR2 YDEGEE. Trimming removed 4 bases at V and 5 bases at J, with 18 bases between. The CDR3 spans 15 residues.

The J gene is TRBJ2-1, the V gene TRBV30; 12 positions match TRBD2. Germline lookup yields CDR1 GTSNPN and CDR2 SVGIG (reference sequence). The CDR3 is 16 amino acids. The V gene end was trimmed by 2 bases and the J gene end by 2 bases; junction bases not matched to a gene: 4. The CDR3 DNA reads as TGTGCCTGGAGTCGGTCTAGCGGGAGGGCCTACAATGAGCAGTTCTTC. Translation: CAWSRSSGRAYNEQFF.

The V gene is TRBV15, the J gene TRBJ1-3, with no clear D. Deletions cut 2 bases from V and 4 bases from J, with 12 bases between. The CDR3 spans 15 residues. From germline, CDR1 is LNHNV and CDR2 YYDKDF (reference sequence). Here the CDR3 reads CATSRQRGLGNTIYF. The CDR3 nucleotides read TGTGCCACCAGCAGACAACGAGGCTTAGGAAACACCATATATTTT.

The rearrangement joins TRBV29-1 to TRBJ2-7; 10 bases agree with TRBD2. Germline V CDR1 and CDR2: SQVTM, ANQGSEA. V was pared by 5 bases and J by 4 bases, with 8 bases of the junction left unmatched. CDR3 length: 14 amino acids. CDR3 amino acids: CSVSQAGGEYEQYF. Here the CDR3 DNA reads TGCAGCGTTTCTCAAGCGGGAGGGGAGTACGAGCAGTACTTC.

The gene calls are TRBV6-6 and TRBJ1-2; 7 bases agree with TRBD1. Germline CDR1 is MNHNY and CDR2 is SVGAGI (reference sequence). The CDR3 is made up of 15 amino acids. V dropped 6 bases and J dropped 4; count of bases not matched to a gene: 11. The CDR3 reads CASSPVGGGLYGYTF. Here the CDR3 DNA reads TGTGCCAGCAGCCCCGTTGGAGGGGGCCTCTATGGCTACACCTTC.

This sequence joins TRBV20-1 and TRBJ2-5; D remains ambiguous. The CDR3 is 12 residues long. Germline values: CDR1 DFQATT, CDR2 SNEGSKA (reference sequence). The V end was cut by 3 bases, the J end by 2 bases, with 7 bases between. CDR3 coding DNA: TGCAGTGCTAGTGTTAATCAAGAGACCCAGTACTTC. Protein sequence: CSASVNQETQYF.

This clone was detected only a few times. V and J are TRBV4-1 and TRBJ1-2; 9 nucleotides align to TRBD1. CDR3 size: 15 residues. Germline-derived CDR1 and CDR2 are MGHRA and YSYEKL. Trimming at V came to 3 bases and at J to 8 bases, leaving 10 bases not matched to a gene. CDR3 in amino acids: CASSHADRGEGGYTF. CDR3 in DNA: TGCGCCAGCAGCCACGCGGACAGGGGAGAGGGAGGCTACACCTTC.

The CDR3 loop reads CASSVASGSGEQFF. The DNA for the CDR3 is TGTGCCAGCAGTGTAGCTAGCGGGAGCGGGGAGCAGTTCTTC. V is TRBV2 and J is TRBJ2-1; 10 positions match TRBD2. The CDR3 runs 14 residues. Germline V gives CDR1 SNHLY, CDR2 FYNNEI. Trimming removed 4 bases from V and 10 bases from J; junction bases left unmatched: 7. Filled out from reference TRBV2 and TRBJ2-1, the complete variable domain reads EPEVTQTPSHQVTQMGQEVILRCVPISNHLYFYWYRQILGQKVEFLVSFYNNEISEKSEIFDDQFSVERPDGSNFTLKIRSTKLEDSAMYFCASSVASGSGEQFFGPGTRLTVL.

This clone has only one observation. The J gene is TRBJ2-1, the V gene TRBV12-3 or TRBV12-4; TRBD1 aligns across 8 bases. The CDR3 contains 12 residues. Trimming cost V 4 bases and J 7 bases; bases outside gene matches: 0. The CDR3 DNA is TGTGCCAGCAGTTACAGGGGGAATGAGCAGTTCTTC. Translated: CASSYRGNEQFF.

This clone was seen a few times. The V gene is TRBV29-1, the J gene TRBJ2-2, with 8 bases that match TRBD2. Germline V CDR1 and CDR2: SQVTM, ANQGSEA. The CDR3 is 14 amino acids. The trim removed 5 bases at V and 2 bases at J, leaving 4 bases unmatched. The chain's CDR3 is CSVTLAVNTGELFF. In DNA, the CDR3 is TGCAGCGTTACACTAGCGGTTAACACCGGGGAGCTGTTTTTT.

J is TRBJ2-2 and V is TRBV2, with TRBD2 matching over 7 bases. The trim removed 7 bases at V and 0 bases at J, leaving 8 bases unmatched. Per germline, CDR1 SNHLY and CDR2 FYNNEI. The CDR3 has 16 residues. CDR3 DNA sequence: TGTGCCAGCATCCCGGGACTACCTGCGAACACCGGGGAGCTGTTTTTT. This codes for CASIPGLPANTGELFF.

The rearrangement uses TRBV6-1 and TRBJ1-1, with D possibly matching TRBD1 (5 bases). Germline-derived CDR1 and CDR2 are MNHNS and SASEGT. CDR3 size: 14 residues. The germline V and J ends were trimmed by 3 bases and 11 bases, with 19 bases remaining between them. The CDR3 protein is CASSEITVGVDAFF. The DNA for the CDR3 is TGTGCCAGCAGTGAGATTACAGTAGGGGTGGATGCTTTCTTT.

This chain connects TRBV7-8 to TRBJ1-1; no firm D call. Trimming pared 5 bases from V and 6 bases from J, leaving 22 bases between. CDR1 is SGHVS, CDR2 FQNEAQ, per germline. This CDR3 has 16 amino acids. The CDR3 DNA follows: TGTGCCAGCAGCCCCCAGGTGACGTGGGTCGACGCTGAAGCTTTCTTT. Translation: CASSPQVTWVDAEAFF.

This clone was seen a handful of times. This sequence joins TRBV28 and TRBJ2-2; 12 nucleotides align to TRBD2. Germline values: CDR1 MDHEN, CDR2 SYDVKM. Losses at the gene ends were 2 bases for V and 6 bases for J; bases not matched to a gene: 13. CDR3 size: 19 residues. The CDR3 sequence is CASSLKFRQTSGSPGELFF. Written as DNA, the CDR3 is TGTGCCAGCAGTTTAAAATTTCGGCAGACTAGCGGGAGTCCCGGGGAGCTGTTTTTT.

In DNA, the CDR3 is TGTGCCAGTAGTTCTCAAGGCGCGGCGCAGTATTTT. Residues: CASSSQGAAQYF. The chain is built from TRBV19 and TRBJ2-3; D ambiguous. Germline CDR1 reads LNHDA; CDR2 reads SQIVND (reference sequence). The CDR3 is made up of 12 amino acids. Trimming stripped 5 bases from V and 10 bases from J, with 13 bases between. Using reference TRBV19 and TRBJ2-3 for the parts outside the CDR3, the full variable domain is DGGITQSPKYLFRKEGQNVTLSCEQNLNHDAMYWYRQDPGQGLRLIYYSQIVNDFQKGDIAEGYSVSREKKESFPLTVTSAQKNPTAFYLCASSSQGAAQYFGPGTRLTVL.

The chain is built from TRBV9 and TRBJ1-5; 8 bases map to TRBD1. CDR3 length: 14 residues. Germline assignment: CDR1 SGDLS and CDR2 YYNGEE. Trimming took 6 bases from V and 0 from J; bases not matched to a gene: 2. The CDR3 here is CASTTGDSNQPQHF. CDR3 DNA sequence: TGTGCCAGCACGACAGGGGATAGCAATCAGCCCCAGCATTTT.

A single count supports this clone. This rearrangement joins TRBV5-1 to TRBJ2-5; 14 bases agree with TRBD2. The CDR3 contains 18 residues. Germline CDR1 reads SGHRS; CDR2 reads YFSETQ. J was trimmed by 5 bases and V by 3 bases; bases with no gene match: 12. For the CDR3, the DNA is TGCGCCAGCAGCTCGGGGACTAGCGGGAGTAGTTGGGTGGAGACCCAGTACTTC. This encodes CASSSGTSGSSWVETQYF.

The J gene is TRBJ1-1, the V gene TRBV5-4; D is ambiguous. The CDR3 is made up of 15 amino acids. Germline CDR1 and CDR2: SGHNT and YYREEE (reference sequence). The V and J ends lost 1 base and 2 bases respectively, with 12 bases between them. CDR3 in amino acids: CASSLTPKRNTEAFF. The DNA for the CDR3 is TGTGCCAGCAGCTTGACCCCCAAGAGAAACACTGAAGCTTTCTTT.

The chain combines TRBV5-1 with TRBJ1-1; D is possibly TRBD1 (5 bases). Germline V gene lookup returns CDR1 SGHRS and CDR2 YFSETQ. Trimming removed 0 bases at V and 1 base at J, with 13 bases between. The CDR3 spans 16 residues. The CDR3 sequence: CASSLALGQPNTEAFF. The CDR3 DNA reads TGCGCCAGCAGCTTGGCCCTGGGGCAGCCGAACACTGAAGCTTTCTTT.

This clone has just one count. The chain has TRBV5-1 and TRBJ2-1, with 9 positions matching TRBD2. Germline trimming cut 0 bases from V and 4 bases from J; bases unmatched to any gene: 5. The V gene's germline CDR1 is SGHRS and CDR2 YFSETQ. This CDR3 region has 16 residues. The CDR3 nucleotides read TGCGCCAGCAGCTTGGGAGGTAGCGGGGGTTACAATGAGCAGTTCTTC. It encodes CASSLGGSGGYNEQFF.

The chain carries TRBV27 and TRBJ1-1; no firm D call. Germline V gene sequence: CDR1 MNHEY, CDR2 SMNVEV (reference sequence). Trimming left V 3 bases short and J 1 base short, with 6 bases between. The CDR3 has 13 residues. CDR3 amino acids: CASSLKRNTEAFF. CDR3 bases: TGTGCCAGCAGTTTGAAGCGGAACACTGAAGCTTTCTTT.

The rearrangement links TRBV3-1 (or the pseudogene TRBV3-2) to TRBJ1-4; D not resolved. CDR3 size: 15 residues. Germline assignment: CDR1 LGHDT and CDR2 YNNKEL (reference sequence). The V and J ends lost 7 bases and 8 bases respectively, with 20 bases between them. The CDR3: CASTRSPNPGEKLFF. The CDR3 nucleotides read TGTGCCAGCACCCGGTCTCCCAACCCGGGAGAAAAACTGTTTTTT.

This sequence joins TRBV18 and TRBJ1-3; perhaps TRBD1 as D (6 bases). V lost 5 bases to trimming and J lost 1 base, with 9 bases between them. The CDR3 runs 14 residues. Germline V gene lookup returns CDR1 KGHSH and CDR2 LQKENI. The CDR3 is CASSSGVSGNTIYF. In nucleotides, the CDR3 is TGTGCCAGCTCATCAGGGGTTTCTGGAAACACCATATATTTT.

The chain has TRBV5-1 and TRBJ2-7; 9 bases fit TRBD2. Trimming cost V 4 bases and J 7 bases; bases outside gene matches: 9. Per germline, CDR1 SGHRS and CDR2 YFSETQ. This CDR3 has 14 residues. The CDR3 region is CASSHRGGGREQYF. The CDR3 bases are TGCGCCAGCAGCCACCGCGGGGGGGGACGGGAGCAGTACTTC.